Below, 28 T cell receptor beta chains from the same sample are listed, as sequenced in a study of T cell repertoires in cytomegalovirus infection. No antigen has been identified for these receptors. MiXCR, run by TCRdb on the reads, gives a single entry per CDR3 protein. The sample carries about 110,000 distinct CDR3 sequences, less than 30% recorded once. Sequencing used CD8+ T cells from cultured PBMCs, obtained from culture after CMV antigen stimulation. These receptors originate from a human donor in good health (CMV status not recorded). Some clones in this sample may be carry-over from other donors' samples.

The chain joins TRBV5-1 to TRBJ2-1; weak D call: TRBD2 (5 bases). This CDR3 spans 15 amino acids. The germline CDR1 and CDR2 sequences are SGHRS and YFSETQ. With 4 bases removed from V and 3 bases from J, the gap between germline ends came to 14 bases. CDR3 residues: CASSPISGNYNEQFF. For the CDR3, the DNA is TGCGCCAGCAGCCCAATCTCCGGGAACTACAATGAGCAGTTCTTC.

The V call is TRBV7-8, the J call TRBJ2-1, with unresolved D. The CDR3 extends over 12 amino acids. Germline CDR1 and CDR2: SGHVS and FQNEAQ. V gave up 6 bases and J gave up 6 bases, with 9 bases separating them. The CDR3 bases are TGTGCCAGCAGGGTCCTTGGCAATGAGCAGTTCTTC. Its protein is CASRVLGNEQFF.

On this clonotype itself: Sequence at one end of the junction differs from germline and may be a read error. This chain uses TRBV19 with TRBJ1-1, with D possibly matching TRBD1 (5 bases). In germline, CDR1 is LNHDA, CDR2 SQIVND (reference sequence). The length of the CDR3 is 14 residues. DNA of the CDR3: TGTGCCAGTACCCTGGGACCTCCGGGGACTGAAGCTTACTTT. The encoded protein is CASTLGPPGTEAYF.

The chain couples TRBV19 to TRBJ1-2; no definite D call. Germline V lookup: CDR1 LNHDA, CDR2 SQIVND (reference sequence). This CDR3 comprises 15 residues. Trimming removed 2 bases at V and 6 bases at J, with 16 bases between. CDR3 region: CASSISREGRHGYTF. The CDR3 DNA follows: TGTGCCAGTAGTATAAGTCGTGAAGGGAGGCATGGCTACACCTTC.

The table lists this clonotype with a few counts. The V and J genes are TRBV12-3 or TRBV12-4 and TRBJ1-2; D is unresolved. V was cut by 5 bases and J by 0 bases, with 10 bases left in between. The CDR3 is 14 amino acids. CDR3 sequence: CASSDGPSNYGYTF. The CDR3 DNA reads TGTGCCAGCAGTGACGGACCATCTAACTATGGCTACACCTTC.

The table lists this clonotype with many counts. V is TRBV7-3 and J is TRBJ2-5; 10 bases match TRBD2. This CDR3 has 16 amino acids. Germline CDR1 SGHTA, CDR2 FQGTGA. The V and J ends lost 2 bases and 5 bases, in that order; junction bases with no gene match: 8. CDR3 sequence: CASSLLSGGAWETQYF. The CDR3 coding sequence is TGTGCCAGCAGCTTATTAAGCGGGGGGGCTTGGGAGACCCAGTACTTC.

This clonotype has ten or more counts. The chain employs TRBV7-8 and TRBJ2-7; 10 bases line up with TRBD2. This CDR3 spans 13 amino acids. V shed 5 bases, J shed 10 bases, and the junction held 8 bases outside the gene matches. In germline, CDR1 is SGHVS, CDR2 FQNEAQ. In DNA form, the CDR3 reads TGTGCCAGCAGCCCAGGGACTAGCGCGGAACAGTACTTC. It specifies CASSPGTSAEQYF.

There are many counts of this clonotype. The chain joins TRBV11-1 to TRBJ2-7; weak D call: TRBD1 (6 bases). The germline V gene has CDR1 SGHAT and CDR2 FQDESV (reference sequence). The ends were cut back, 5 bases at V and 6 bases at J, with 14 bases in the middle. The CDR3 is 13 amino acids. CDR3 loop: CASSPRGRREQYF. CDR3 in DNA: TGTGCCAGCAGCCCCAGGGGCCGCCGCGAGCAGTACTTC.

The rearrangement links TRBV7-6 to TRBJ2-7, with D unclear. CDR1 and CDR2 (germline): SGHVS, FNYEAQ. The V gene lost 4 bases and the J gene lost 7 bases, with 17 bases spanning the gap. The CDR3 consists of 14 residues. This CDR3 reads CASSSGPVTGEQYF. The DNA of the CDR3 is TGTGCCAGCAGCTCCGGACCCGTTACCGGGGAGCAGTACTTC.

In this sample, this clonotype turned up many times. The chain recombines TRBV7-8 with TRBJ1-5; 7 nucleotides align to TRBD1. Germline V gene sequence: CDR1 SGHVS, CDR2 FQNEAQ. Losses at the gene ends were 4 bases for V and 3 bases for J; bases not matched to a gene: 6. The CDR3 extends over 15 amino acids. CDR3 in DNA: TGTGCCAGCAGCTCTCTTGGGACAGTCAATCAGCCCCAGCATTTT. Translating gives CASSSLGTVNQPQHF.

The chain links TRBV20-1 to TRBJ1-2; maybe TRBD1 (5 bases). Trimming cost V 3 bases and J 4 bases, with 12 bases left between them. This CDR3 region has 13 residues. Germline CDR1 is DFQATT and CDR2 is SNEGSKA (reference sequence). The CDR3 is CSARGTDFYGYTF. DNA of the CDR3: TGCAGTGCTAGGGGGACGGATTTCTATGGCTACACCTTC.

This chain joins TRBV12-3 or TRBV12-4 and TRBJ1-2, with 8 bases fitting TRBD1. With 5 bases clipped from V and 6 bases from J, the junction kept 2 bases outside the gene matches. The CDR3 is made up of 12 amino acids. The CDR3 loop is CASSAGGNGYTF. The CDR3, as DNA: TGTGCCAGCAGTGCAGGGGGCAATGGCTACACCTTC.

This clonotype has a handful of counts. The J gene is TRBJ2-7, the V gene TRBV7-3; no clear D. Trimming removed 2 bases at V and 4 bases at J, with 15 bases between. This CDR3 has 15 amino acids. In germline, CDR1 is SGHTA, CDR2 FQGTGA. The CDR3 reads CASSLFPTSSYEQYF. The CDR3 DNA reads as TGTGCCAGCAGCTTATTCCCAACAAGCTCGTACGAGCAGTACTTC.

This clonotype was counted ten times or more. The rearrangement uses TRBV7-2 and TRBJ2-5; 8 bases are shared with TRBD2. The CDR3 sequence is 18 residues long. V lost 1 base to trimming and J lost 5 bases; unmatched junction nucleotides: 15. CDR1 is SGHTA and CDR2 is FQGNSA in the germline V gene. The CDR3 loop is CASSLGVGAGDVRETQYF. Written as DNA, the CDR3 is TGTGCCAGCAGCTTAGGTGTAGGAGCGGGGGACGTCCGGGAGACCCAGTACTTC.

The chain is built from TRBV12-3 or TRBV12-4 and TRBJ2-1, with TRBD2 matching over 8 bases. CDR3 length: 14 residues. J lost 9 bases, V lost 2 bases, and 6 bases had no gene match. For the CDR3, the DNA is TGTGCCAGCAGTTTATACGGGAGGGACGGTGAGCAGTTCTTC. Its protein product is CASSLYGRDGEQFF.

This clonotype was detected a few times. The chain has TRBV28 and TRBJ2-1; possibly TRBD1 for D (6 bases). The CDR3 contains 13 residues. Trimming pared 3 bases from V and 7 bases from J, leaving 10 bases between. Germline CDR1 reads MDHEN; CDR2 reads SYDVKM. The chain's CDR3 is CASSFRGPNEQFF. CDR3 DNA: TGTGCCAGCAGTTTCAGGGGTCCTAATGAGCAGTTCTTC.

The chain carries TRBV5-6 and TRBJ1-2; 7 nucleotides agree with TRBD1. Germline V gene lookup returns CDR1 SGHDT and CDR2 YYEEEE. The CDR3 has 14 residues. After removal of 2 bases from V and 3 bases from J, the junction contained 4 bases not matched to a gene. CDR3 protein: CASSFRQGDYGYTF. CDR3 in DNA: TGTGCCAGCAGCTTTCGACAGGGCGACTATGGCTACACCTTC. The full variable domain, its missing parts supplied by reference TRBV5-6 and TRBJ1-2, is DAGVTQSPTHLIKTRGQQVTLRCSPKSGHDTVSWYQQALGQGPQFIFQYYEEEERQRGNFPDRFSGHQFPNYSSELNVNALLLGDSALYLCASSFRQGDYGYTFGSGTRLTVV.

In its sample, this clonotype was seen once. V is TRBV9 and J is TRBJ1-1; D remains ambiguous. The CDR3 totals 14 residues. Trimming took 0 bases from V and 3 from J, leaving 9 bases between them. Germline lookup yields CDR1 SGDLS and CDR2 YYNGEE. The CDR3 DNA is TGTGCCAGCAGCGTAGGGACCTGGGACACTGAAGCTTTCTTT. It specifies CASSVGTWDTEAFF. The whole variable domain, remainder taken from reference TRBV9 and TRBJ1-1, is DSGVTQTPKHLITATGQRVTLRCSPRSGDLSVYWYQQSLDQGLQFLIQYYNGEERAKGNILERFSAQQFPDLHSELNLSSLELGDSALYFCASSVGTWDTEAFFGQGTRLTVV.

This clonotype turned up a few times. The chain carries TRBV7-8 and TRBJ1-6, with D unresolved. Germline assignment: CDR1 SGHVS and CDR2 FQNEAQ. Trimming took off 4 bases at V and 7 bases at J, with 8 bases between the two ends. The CDR3 consists of 13 residues. CDR3 DNA: TGTGCCAGCAGCTCTGACCCGAATTCACCCCTCCACTTT. Its protein is CASSSDPNSPLHF.

The V gene is TRBV12-3 or TRBV12-4, the J gene TRBJ2-1, with D possibly matching TRBD1 (5 bases). Deletions cut 8 bases from V and 0 bases from J, with 17 bases between. The CDR3 is 16 residues long. CDR3: CASHLGPWSSYNEQFF. CDR3 DNA: TGTGCCAGCCACTTGGGGCCCTGGAGCTCCTACAATGAGCAGTTCTTC.

The chain is built from TRBV18 and TRBJ2-1; 9 bases fit TRBD2. This CDR3 region has 18 residues. Germline V gene lookup returns CDR1 KGHSH and CDR2 LQKENI. V lost 3 bases and J lost 8; bases outside the gene matches: 17. CDR3 DNA: TGTGCCAGCTCACCCCAGAGGCACCCCCGGGTAGCGGGGGATGAGCAGTTCTTC. Translated, it gives CASSPQRHPRVAGDEQFF.

At least ten counts were recorded for this clonotype. The chain couples TRBV7-8 to TRBJ1-5; 7 nucleotides match TRBD1. The V gene's germline CDR1 is SGHVS and CDR2 FQNEAQ. With V trimmed by 5 bases and J by 6 bases, 10 bases remained unmatched. CDR3 size: 15 residues. CDR3 loop: CASSALQGPSQPQHF. The CDR3 DNA reads as TGTGCCAGCAGCGCCTTACAGGGGCCGAGTCAGCCCCAGCATTTT.

There are many counts of this clonotype. The V gene is TRBV2, the J gene TRBJ2-7; D not resolved. This CDR3 comprises 13 residues. CDR1 and CDR2 from the germline V gene are SNHLY and FYNNEI. Trimming removed 6 bases at V and 3 bases at J, with 12 bases between. Here the CDR3 DNA reads TGTGCCAGCAGGTATAGTCTCGTCTACGAGCAGTACTTC. It yields the protein CASRYSLVYEQYF.

In this sample, this clonotype turned up many times. The rearrangement uses TRBV28 and TRBJ1-5, with 9 nucleotides matching TRBD1. Germline V gene data show CDR1 as MDHEN and CDR2 as SYDVKM. The junction had 4 bases not matched to a gene; V was cut back by 4 bases and J by 6 bases. The CDR3 sequence is 14 residues long. Written as DNA, the CDR3 is TGTGCCAGCAGTTCACAGGGGGCAGGTCAGCCCCAGCATTTT. Translating it yields CASSSQGAGQPQHF.

The chain has TRBV12-3 or TRBV12-4 and TRBJ1-2; D is undetermined. The CDR3 consists of 12 residues. V was trimmed by 6 bases and J by 5 bases, leaving 10 bases between them. This CDR3 reads CASSNFEYGYTF. The DNA of the CDR3 is TGTGCCAGCAGCAATTTCGAGTATGGCTACACCTTC.

The V gene is TRBV19, the J gene TRBJ1-5; D remains unclear. The CDR3 consists of 17 residues. Germline V gene lookup returns CDR1 LNHDA and CDR2 SQIVND (reference sequence). Trimming took 2 bases from V and 9 from J, leaving 23 bases between them. The CDR3 loop is CASSITTRGWLGWPQHF. The CDR3 DNA is TGTGCCAGTAGTATAACTACTCGGGGTTGGCTGGGGTGGCCCCAGCATTTT.

CDR3 sequence (DNA): TGCGCCAGCAGCCAAGCGGGGGGGGCTCCCTACGAGCAGTACTTC. Protein product: CASSQAGGAPYEQYF. The gene calls are TRBV4-1 and TRBJ2-7; 8 nucleotides agree with TRBD2. CDR1 MGHRA and CDR2 YSYEKL come from the germline V gene. CDR3 size: 15 residues. With V trimmed by 1 base and J by 2 bases, 4 bases remained unmatched.

The V and J genes are TRBV13 and TRBJ2-2; no clear D. V lost 3 bases and J lost 4, with 9 bases in between. CDR3 length: 14 amino acids. Germline V gives CDR1 PRHDT, CDR2 FYEKMQ (reference sequence). As DNA, the CDR3 is TGTGCCAGCAGCTTCGGGCAGGCCACCGGGGAGCTGTTTTTT. Amino acids: CASSFGQATGELFF.